A selection of T cell receptor beta chains follows, all from one sample in a study of beta chain features in type 1 diabetes. Measured with immunoSEQ multiplex PCR; TCRdb has only the in-frame clones, and not every one. The table lists about 320,000 clones, around 13% of them singletons, with 6.7% in the top ten. The specimen was central memory CD4+ T cells from blood. All receptors come from a man aged 30-40 years in good health. The CDR3 runs from the conserved cysteine through the conserved F or W. The D gene is left open where the match is weak. The listing skips clone size in some rows; elsewhere it reads once, few, many or a size class.

V,size,J,D,DNA,CDR3
TRBV15,-,TRBJ1-5,TRBD1,TGTGCCACCAGCAGAGAGACAGGGGCTGGTCAGCCCCAGCATTTT,CATSRETGAGQPQHF
TRBV6-4,-,TRBJ2-1,-,TGTGCCAGCAGTCCGCGTACGGGCCTAAATGAGCAGTTCTTC,CASSPRTGLNEQFF
TRBV9,-,TRBJ2-1,-,TGTGCCAGCAGCGTTATGTACTACAATGAGCAGTTCTTC,CASSVMYYNEQFF
TRBV7-2,few,TRBJ2-4,-,TGTGCCAGCAGCTTCCCCGTTGGAGGGGGTTCTGCCAAAAACATTCAGTACTTC,CASSFPVGGGSAKNIQYF
TRBV5-4,few,TRBJ2-3,-,TGTGCCAGCAGCTTGAAGACCCTGCAAGGAGATACGCAGTATTTT,CASSLKTLQGDTQYF
TRBV11-2,few,TRBJ2-3,TRBD2,TGTGCCAGCAGCTTAGGTACTAGCGGATACACAGATACGCAGTATTTT,CASSLGTSGYTDTQYF
TRBV21-1,-,TRBJ2-5,-,TGTGCCAGCAGCCAGCCACTAGCGAACGCGGCCCAGTACTTC,CASSQPLANAAQYF
TRBV5-1,few,TRBJ2-1,TRBD1,TGCGCCAGCAGCTTGTCAGGGGGCTCCTACAATGAGCAGTTCTTC,CASSLSGGSYNEQFF
TRBV7-2,-,TRBJ2-3,-,TGTGCCAGCAAAAGTGGGGCGGCCACAGATACGCAGTATTTT,CASKSGAATDTQYF
TRBV11-3,once,TRBJ2-2,-,TGTGCCAGCAGCTCAGGGGAGACCGGGGAGCTGTTTTTT,CASSSGETGELFF
TRBV10-3,-,TRBJ2-1,-,TGTGCCATCAGTGCCCGGGACGGATCCCCCGGGGAGCAGTTCTTC,CAISARDGSPGEQFF